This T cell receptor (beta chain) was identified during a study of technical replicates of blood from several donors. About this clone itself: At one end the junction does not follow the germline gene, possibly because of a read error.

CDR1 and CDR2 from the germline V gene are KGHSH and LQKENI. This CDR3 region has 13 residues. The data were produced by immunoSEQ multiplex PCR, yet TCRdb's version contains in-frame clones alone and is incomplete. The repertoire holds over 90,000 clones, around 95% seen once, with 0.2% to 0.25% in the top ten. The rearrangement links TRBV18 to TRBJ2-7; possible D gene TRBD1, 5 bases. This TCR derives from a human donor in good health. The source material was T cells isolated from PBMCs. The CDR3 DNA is TGTGCCAGCTCACCAGGGGCTTGGATAGGAGACAGCTTC. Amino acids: CASSPGAWIGDSF.